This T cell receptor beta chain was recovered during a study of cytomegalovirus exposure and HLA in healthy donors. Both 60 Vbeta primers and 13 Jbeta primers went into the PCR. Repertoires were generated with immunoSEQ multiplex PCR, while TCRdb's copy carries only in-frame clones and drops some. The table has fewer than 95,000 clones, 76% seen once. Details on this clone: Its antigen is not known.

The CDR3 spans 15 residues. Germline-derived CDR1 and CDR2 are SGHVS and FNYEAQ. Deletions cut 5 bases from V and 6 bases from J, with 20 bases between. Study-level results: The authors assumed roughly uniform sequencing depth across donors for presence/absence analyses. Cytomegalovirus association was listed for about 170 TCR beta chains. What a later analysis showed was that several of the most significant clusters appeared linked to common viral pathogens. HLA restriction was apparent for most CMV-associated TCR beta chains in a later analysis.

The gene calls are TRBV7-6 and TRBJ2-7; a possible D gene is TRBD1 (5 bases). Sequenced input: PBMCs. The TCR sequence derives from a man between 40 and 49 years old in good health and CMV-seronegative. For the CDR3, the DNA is TGTGCCAGCAGCCTCATCCAGGGTAAAAAAGGCGAGCAGTACTTC. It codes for CASSLIQGKKGEQYF. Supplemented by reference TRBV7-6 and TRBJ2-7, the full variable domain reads GAGVSQSPRYKVTKRGQDVALRCDPISGHVSLYWYRQALGQGPEFLTYFNYEAQQDKSGLPNDRFSAERPEGSISTLTIQRTEQRDSAMYRCASSLIQGKKGEQYFGPGTRLTVT.